This TCR beta chain stems from a study of shared clonotypes between healthy human individuals. The data were produced by immunoSEQ multiplex PCR, yet TCRdb's version contains in-frame clones alone and is incomplete. There are about 980,000 clones in the sample; 76% occur only once, and around 1.4% lies in the top ten. Sequencing was performed on memory CD4+ T cells sorted from blood. Documented subset: CD45RA-negative fraction. This TCR came from a man between 18 and 29 years old in good health.

This CDR3 is CASSLPRATYEQYF. The CDR3 DNA reads as TGTGCCAGCAGCTTACCCAGGGCCACCTACGAGCAGTACTTC. This chain links TRBV7-8 with TRBJ2-7; D may be TRBD1 (5 bases). The V gene lost 2 bases and the J gene lost 2 bases, with 10 bases spanning the gap. CDR1 SGHVS and CDR2 FQNEAQ come from the germline V gene. This CDR3 spans 14 amino acids.